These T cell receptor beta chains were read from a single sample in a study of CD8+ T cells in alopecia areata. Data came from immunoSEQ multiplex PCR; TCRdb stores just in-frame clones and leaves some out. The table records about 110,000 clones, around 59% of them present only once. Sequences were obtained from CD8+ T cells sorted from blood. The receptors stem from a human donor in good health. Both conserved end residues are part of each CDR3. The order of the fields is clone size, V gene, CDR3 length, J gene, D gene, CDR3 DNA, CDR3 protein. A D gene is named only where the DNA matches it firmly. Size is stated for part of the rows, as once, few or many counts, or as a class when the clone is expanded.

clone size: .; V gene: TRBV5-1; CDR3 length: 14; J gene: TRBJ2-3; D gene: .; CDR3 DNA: TGCGCCAGCAGCTTATACGGGGGAACAGATACGCAGTATTTT; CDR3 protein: CASSLYGGTDTQYF
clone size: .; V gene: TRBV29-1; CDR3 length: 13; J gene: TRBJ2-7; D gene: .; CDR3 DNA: TGCAGCGTTGAAGATCTGAGCTCCTACGAGCAGTACTTC; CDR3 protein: CSVEDLSSYEQYF
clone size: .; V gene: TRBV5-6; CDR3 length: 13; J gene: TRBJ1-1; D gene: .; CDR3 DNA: TGTGCCAGCAGCTTGGGAGGGGACACTGAAGCTTTCTTT; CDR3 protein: CASSLGGDTEAFF
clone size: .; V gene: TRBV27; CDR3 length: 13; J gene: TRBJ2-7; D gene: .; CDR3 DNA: TGTGCCAGCAGTTTGAAGCGGCACTACGAGCAGTACTTC; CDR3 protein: CASSLKRHYEQYF
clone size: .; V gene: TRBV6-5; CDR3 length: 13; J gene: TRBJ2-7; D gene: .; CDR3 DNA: TGTGCCAGCAGTTACTCGTTGACCCGCGAGCAGTACTTC; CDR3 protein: CASSYSLTREQYF
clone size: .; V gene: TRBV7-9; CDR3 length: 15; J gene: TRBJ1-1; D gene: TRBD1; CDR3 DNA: TGTGCCAGCAGCCCGGGACAGGGGGTGAGGACTGAAGCTTTCTTT; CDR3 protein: CASSPGQGVRTEAFF
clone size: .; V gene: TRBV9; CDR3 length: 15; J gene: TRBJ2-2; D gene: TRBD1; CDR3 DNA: TGTGCCAGCAGCCCGACAGGGGCTGGCACCGGGGAGCTGTTTTTT; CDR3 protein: CASSPTGAGTGELFF
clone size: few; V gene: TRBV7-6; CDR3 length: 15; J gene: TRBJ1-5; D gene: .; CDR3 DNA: TGTGCCAGCAGCTTAGCAGGGGGAAGCAATCAGCCCCAGCATTTT; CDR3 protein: CASSLAGGSNQPQHF
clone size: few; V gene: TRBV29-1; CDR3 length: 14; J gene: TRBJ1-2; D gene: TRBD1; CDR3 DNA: TGCAGCGTGGATACACAGGGGGTTGGTGGTGGCTACACCTTC; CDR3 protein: CSVDTQGVGGGYTF
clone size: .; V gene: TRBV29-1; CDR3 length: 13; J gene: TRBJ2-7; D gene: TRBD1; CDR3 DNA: TGCAGCGTTTGCAGGGGGCCCTCCTACGAGCAGTACTTC; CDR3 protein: CSVCRGPSYEQYF
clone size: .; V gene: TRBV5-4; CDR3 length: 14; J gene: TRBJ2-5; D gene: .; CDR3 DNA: TGTGCCAGCAGCCTGCCGGGACACGCCGAGACCCAGTACTTC; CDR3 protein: CASSLPGHAETQYF
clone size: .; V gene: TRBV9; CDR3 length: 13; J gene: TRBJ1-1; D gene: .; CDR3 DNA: TGTGCCAGCAGCGTAGGACGGTACACTGAAGCTTTCTTT; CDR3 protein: CASSVGRYTEAFF
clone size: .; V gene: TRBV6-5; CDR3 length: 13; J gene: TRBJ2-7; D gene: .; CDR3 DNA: TGTGCCAGCAGTGGGGGGACCTCGGGCGAGCAGTACTTC; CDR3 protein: CASSGGTSGEQYF
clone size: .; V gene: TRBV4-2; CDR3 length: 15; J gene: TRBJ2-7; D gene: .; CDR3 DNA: TGTGCCAGCAGCCAAGGCGAGGGGGAAGCCTACGAGCAGTACTTC; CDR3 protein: CASSQGEGEAYEQYF
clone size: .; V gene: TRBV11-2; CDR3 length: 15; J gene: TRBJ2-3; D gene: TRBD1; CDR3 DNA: TGTGCCAGCAGCTCGGAGGACAGGGTTCAAGATACGCAGTATTTT; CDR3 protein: CASSSEDRVQDTQYF
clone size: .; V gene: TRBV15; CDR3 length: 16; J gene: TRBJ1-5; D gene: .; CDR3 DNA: TGTGCCACCAGCAAGCGACGGCGAAATAGCAATCAGCCCCAGCATTTT; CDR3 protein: CATSKRRRNSNQPQHF
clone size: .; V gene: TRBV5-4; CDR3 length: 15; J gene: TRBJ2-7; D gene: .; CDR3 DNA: TGTGCCAGCAGCTTGGTGGAGGACAGAAGCTACGAGCAGTACTTC; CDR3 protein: CASSLVEDRSYEQYF
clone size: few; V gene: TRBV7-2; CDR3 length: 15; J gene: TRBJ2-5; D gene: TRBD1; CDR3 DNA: TGTGCCAGCAGCCCCCCGGACAGGGGCTATGAGACCCAGTACTTC; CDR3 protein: CASSPPDRGYETQYF
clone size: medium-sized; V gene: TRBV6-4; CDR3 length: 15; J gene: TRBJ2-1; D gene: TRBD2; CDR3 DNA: TGTGCCAGCAGCCCGACTAGCGGGGGGGCTAATGAGCAGTTCTTC; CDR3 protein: CASSPTSGGANEQFF
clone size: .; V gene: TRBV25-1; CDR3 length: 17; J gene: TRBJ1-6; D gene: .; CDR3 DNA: TGTGCCAGCAGTGAATTTCCGGACGACCGGGTAAATTCACCCCTCCACTTT; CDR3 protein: CASSEFPDDRVNSPLHF
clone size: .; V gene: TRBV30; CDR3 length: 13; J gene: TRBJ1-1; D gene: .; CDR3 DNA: TGTGCCTGGAGCGACACAGGGCTTGCTGAAGCTTTCTTT; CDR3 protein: CAWSDTGLAEAFF
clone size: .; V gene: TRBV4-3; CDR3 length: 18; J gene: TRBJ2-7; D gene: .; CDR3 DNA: TGCGCCAGCAGCCCACGGGCTATAGGAAGGGACTCTTTCTACGAGCAGTACTTC; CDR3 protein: CASSPRAIGRDSFYEQYF
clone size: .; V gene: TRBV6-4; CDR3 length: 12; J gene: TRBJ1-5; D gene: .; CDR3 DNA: TGTGCCAGCAGTGAACGCAATCAGCCCCAGCATTTT; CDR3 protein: CASSERNQPQHF
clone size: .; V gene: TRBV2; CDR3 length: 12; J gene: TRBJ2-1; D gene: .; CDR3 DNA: TGTGCCAGCGGGGGACTTCCCAATGAGCAGTTCTTC; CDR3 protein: CASGGLPNEQFF
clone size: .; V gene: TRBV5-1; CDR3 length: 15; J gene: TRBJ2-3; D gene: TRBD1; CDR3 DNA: TGCGCCAGCAGCTCTTCACAGGGGGTGGCAGATACGCAGTATTTT; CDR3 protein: CASSSSQGVADTQYF
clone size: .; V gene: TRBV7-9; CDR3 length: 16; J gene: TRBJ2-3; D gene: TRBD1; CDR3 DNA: TGTGCCAGCAGCTTCCTCGACAGGGGTGAGACAGATACGCAGTATTTT; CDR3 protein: CASSFLDRGETDTQYF
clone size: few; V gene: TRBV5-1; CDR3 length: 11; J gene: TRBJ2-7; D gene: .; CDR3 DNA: TGCGCCAGCAGCGATTCCTACGAGCAGTACTTC; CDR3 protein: CASSDSYEQYF
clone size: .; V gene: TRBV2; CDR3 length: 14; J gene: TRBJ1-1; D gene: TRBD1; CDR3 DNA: TGTGCCAGCAGTACAGGGGGCTCAAACACTGAAGCTTTCTTT; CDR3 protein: CASSTGGSNTEAFF
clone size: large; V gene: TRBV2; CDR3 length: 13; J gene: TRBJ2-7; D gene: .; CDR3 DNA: TGTGCCAGCACCCCCGAGGTGGGCAACGAGCAGTACTTC; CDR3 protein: CASTPEVGNEQYF